This T cell receptor (beta chain) was found in a study of beta chain features in type 1 diabetes. Looking at the study overall: Summed over all samples, the examined sorted cells came to 85 million to 140 million. Study-wide findings and caveats: In type 1 diabetes patients, VDJ junctions had fewer insertions; deletions at these junctions were more frequent. In every one of the four CD4+ subsets, TCRB CDR3s were moderately but significantly shorter in Type 1 diabetes patients.

This clone was counted a few times. Its antigen is unidentified. The CDR3 sequence is 16 residues long. Trimming removed 1 base at V and 0 bases at J, with 12 bases between. CDR1 is LGHNA and CDR2 is YSLEER in the germline V gene. Expressed TCRB transcripts were sequenced because the isolated RNA had all been reverse transcribed beforehand. Clones were sequenced by immunoSEQ multiplex PCR, and TCRdb holds only the in-frame ones, with some missing. The table includes some 190,000 clones, approximately 8% detected once. The chain employs TRBV4-3 and TRBJ1-1, with D perhaps TRBD1 (6 bases). The material sequenced was central memory CD4+ T cells from blood. The receptor was derived from a man aged 18 to 30 with type 1 diabetes. The CDR3 sequence: CASSQAGGSLNTEAFF. In nucleotides, the CDR3 is TGCGCCAGCAGCCAAGCTGGGGGCAGTTTGAACACTGAAGCTTTCTTT.